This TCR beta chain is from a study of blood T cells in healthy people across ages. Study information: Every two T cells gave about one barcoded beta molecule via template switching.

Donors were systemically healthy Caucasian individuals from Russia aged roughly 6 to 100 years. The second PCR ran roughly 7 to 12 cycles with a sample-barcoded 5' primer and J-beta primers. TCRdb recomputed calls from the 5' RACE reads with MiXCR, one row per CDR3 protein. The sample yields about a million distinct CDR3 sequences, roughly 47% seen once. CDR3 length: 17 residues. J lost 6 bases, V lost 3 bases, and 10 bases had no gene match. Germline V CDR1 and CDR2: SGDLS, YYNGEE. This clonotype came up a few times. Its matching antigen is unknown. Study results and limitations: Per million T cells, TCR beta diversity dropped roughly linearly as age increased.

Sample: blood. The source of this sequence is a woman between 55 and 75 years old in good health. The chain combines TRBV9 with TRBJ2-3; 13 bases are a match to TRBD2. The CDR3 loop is CASSGWGLAGFLDTQYF. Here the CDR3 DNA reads TGTGCCAGCAGCGGTTGGGGACTAGCGGGATTTTTGGATACGCAGTATTTT.